This T cell receptor (beta chain) emerged from a study of T cell repertoires in cytomegalovirus infection. This clonotype was counted a few times. Its antigen is undetermined. TCRdb reprocessed the reads via MiXCR and lists one record per CDR3 protein. Among hundreds of thousands of distinct CDR3 sequences listed, under 45% were seen once. J was trimmed by 4 bases and V by 5 bases; bases with no gene match: 7. CDR1 and CDR2 (germline): SEHNR, FQNEAQ (reference sequence). CDR3 length equals 14 residues. V usage is TRBV7-9 and J usage is TRBJ1-1; 7 nucleotides line up with TRBD1. This TCR came from a human donor in good health (CMV status not recorded). Some clones in this sample may be carry-over from other donors' samples. The sequencing used cultured PBMCs, collected from culture after CMV antigen stimulation. The CDR3 nucleotides read TGTGCCAGCAGCACTCCGACAGGGCCCACTGAAGCTTTCTTT. Its protein is CASSTPTGPTEAFF.